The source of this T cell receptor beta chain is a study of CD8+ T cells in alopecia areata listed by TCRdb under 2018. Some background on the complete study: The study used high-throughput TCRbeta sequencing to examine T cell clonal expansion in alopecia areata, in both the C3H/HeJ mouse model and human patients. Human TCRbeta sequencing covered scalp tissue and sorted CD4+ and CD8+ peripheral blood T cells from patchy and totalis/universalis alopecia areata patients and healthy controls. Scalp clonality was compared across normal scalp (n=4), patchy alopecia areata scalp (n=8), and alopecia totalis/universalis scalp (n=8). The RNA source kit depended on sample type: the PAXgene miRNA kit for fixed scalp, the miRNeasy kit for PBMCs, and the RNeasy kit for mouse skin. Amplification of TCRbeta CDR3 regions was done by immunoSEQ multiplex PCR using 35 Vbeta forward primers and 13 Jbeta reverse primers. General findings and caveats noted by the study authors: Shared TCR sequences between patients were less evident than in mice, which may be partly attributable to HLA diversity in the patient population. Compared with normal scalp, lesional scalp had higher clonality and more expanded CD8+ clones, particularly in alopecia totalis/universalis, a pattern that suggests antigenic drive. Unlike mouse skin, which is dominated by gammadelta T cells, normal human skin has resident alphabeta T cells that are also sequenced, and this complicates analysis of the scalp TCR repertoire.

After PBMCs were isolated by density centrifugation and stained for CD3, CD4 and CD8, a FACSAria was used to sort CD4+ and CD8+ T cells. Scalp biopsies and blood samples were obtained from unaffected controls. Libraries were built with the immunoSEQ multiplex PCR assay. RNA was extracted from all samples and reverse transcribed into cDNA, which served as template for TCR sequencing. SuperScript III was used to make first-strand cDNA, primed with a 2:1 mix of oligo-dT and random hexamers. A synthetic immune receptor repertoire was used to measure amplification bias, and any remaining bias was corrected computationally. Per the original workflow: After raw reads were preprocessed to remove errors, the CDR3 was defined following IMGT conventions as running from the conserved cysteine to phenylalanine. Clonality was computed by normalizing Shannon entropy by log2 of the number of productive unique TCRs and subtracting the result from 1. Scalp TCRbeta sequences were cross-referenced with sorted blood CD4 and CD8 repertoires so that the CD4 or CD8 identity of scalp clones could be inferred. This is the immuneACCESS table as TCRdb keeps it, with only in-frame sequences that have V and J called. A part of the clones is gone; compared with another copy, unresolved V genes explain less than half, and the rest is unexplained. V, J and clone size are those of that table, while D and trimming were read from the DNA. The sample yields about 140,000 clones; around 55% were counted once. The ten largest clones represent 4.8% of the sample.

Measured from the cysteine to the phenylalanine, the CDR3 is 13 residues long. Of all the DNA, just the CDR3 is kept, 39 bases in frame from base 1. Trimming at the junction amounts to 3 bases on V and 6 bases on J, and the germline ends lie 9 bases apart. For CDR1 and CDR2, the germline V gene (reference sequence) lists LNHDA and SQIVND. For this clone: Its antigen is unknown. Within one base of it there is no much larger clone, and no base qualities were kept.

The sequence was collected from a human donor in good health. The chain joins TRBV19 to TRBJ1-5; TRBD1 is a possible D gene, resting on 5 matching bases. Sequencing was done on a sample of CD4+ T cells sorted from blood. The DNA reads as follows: TGTGCCAGTAGTATCGGGGCGGGTCAGCCCCAGCATTTT. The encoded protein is CASSIGAGQPQHF.